The 26 T cell receptor beta chains listed next were all sequenced from one sample in a study of blood T cell repertoires in COVID-19. TCRdb keeps only in-frame clones here, not all; method: immunoSEQ multiplex PCR. Altogether roughly 240,000 clones are present, approximately 83% being singletons, with the ten largest covering 3% to 4.5%. Sequencing was performed on PBMCs or T cells enriched from blood (not recorded which). These receptors were obtained from a woman aged 35 to 49 who had been exposed to COVID-19.

The chain employs TRBV5-1 and TRBJ1-2; 10 bases agree with TRBD1. The CDR3 totals 14 residues. Germline CDR1 reads SGHRS; CDR2 reads YFSETQ. V trimming: 4 bases; J trimming: 2 bases; junction bases outside the gene matches: 2. CDR3 DNA: TGCGCCAGCAGCCCGGGACAGGGGAACTATGGCTACACCTTC. This gives the protein CASSPGQGNYGYTF. Combining the CDR3 with reference TRBV5-1 and TRBJ1-2 gives the whole variable domain KAGVTQTPRYLIKTRGQQVTLSCSPISGHRSVSWYQQTPGQGLQFLFEYFSETQRNKGNFPGRFSGRQFSNSRSEMNVSTLELGDSALYLCASSPGQGNYGYTFGSGTRLTVV.

This sequence joins TRBV7-2 and TRBJ2-1; 8 bases map to TRBD1. The CDR3 is 16 residues long. V was pared by 5 bases and J by 2 bases, with 8 bases of the junction left unmatched. The germline gives CDR1 SGHTA, CDR2 FQGNSA. In nucleotides, the CDR3 is TGTGCCAGCAGCGTTAGGACAGGGTATCCCTACAATGAGCAGTTCTTC. It yields the protein CASSVRTGYPYNEQFF.

V usage is TRBV11-2 and J usage is TRBJ1-2, with 8 bases identical to TRBD1. This CDR3 contains 14 residues. Trimming removed 4 bases from V and 8 bases from J; junction bases left unmatched: 9. Germline V gene sequence: CDR1 SGHAT, CDR2 FQNNGV. The CDR3 region is CASSSPDRGNGYTF. CDR3 nucleotides: TGTGCCAGCAGCTCTCCAGACAGGGGAAACGGCTACACCTTC.

The chain couples TRBV29-1 to TRBJ1-2, with 9 bases aligning to TRBD1. Germline V gene sequence: CDR1 SQVTM, CDR2 ANQGSEA. Trimming took 4 bases from V and 5 from J; bases not matched to a gene: 2. There are 12 residues in the CDR3. This CDR3 reads CSVAGQGYGYTF. The DNA for the CDR3 is TGCAGCGTTGCTGGACAGGGGTATGGCTACACCTTC.

J is TRBJ1-5 and V is TRBV4-1; D might be TRBD1 (5 bases). V lost 0 bases, J lost 2 bases, and 11 bases lay in between. This CDR3 has 16 residues. Germline V CDR1 and CDR2: MGHRA, YSYEKL. CDR3 loop: CASSQDGGLGNQPQHF. CDR3 nucleotide sequence: TGCGCCAGCAGCCAAGATGGGGGGTTGGGCAATCAGCCCCAGCATTTT.

The genes are TRBV2 and TRBJ1-1; D is uncertain. Trimming took off 7 bases at V and 3 bases at J, with 12 bases between the two ends. CDR1 SNHLY and CDR2 FYNNEI come from the germline V gene. The length of the CDR3 is 13 residues. The CDR3 protein is CASIPAGDTEAFF. The CDR3 DNA follows: TGTGCCAGCATCCCTGCGGGAGACACTGAAGCTTTCTTT.

The chain is built from TRBV5-1 and TRBJ1-1; no reliable D call. The germline gives CDR1 SGHRS, CDR2 YFSETQ. V was pared by 0 bases and J by 8 bases, with 11 bases between. This CDR3 is built from 13 residues. CDR3 coding DNA: TGCGCCAGCAGCTTGGCCGAGGAGGGAGAAGCTTTCTTT. Residues: CASSLAEEGEAFF.

This chain links TRBV28 with TRBJ2-6, with D perhaps TRBD2 (5 bases). Germline-derived CDR1 and CDR2 are MDHEN and SYDVKM. Between the trimmed V and J ends, which lost 2 bases and 3 bases, there was a span of 11 bases. The CDR3 has 16 amino acids. As DNA, the CDR3 is TGTGCCAGCAGTTTAGGCCCCGGGGTTGGGGCCAACGTCCTGACTTTC. As protein: CASSLGPGVGANVLTF.

This chain joins TRBV6-6 and TRBJ2-1, with TRBD2 as a possible D gene (6 bases). The CDR3 runs 15 residues. Looked up from germline, CDR1 is MNHNY and CDR2 is SVGAGI (reference sequence). V was clipped by 6 bases and J by 6 bases, with 18 bases between them. This CDR3 reads CASSWAEGFANEQFF. CDR3 bases: TGTGCCAGCAGCTGGGCGGAGGGGTTCGCCAATGAGCAGTTCTTC.

The V call is TRBV9, the J call TRBJ1-1; 7 positions agree with TRBD1. V lost 0 bases to trimming and J lost 0 bases; unmatched junction nucleotides: 5. The CDR3 has 16 amino acids. Germline V gene data show CDR1 as SGDLS and CDR2 as YYNGEE. CDR3 coding DNA: TGTGCCAGCAGCGTAGTTATGGGACAGTTGAACACTGAAGCTTTCTTT. Protein: CASSVVMGQLNTEAFF. Full variable domain (remainder filled in from reference TRBV9 and TRBJ1-1): DSGVTQTPKHLITATGQRVTLRCSPRSGDLSVYWYQQSLDQGLQFLIQYYNGEERAKGNILERFSAQQFPDLHSELNLSSLELGDSALYFCASSVVMGQLNTEAFFGQGTRLTVV.

V is TRBV7-2 and J is TRBJ1-6, with 8 bases aligning to TRBD1. Germline lookup yields CDR1 SGHTA and CDR2 FQGNSA. The CDR3 totals 15 residues. V was clipped by 5 bases and J by 6 bases; unmatched bases: 6. The CDR3 bases are TGTGCCAGCAGCCCCTGGCAGGGGGCTAATTCACCCCTCCACTTT. This codes for CASSPWQGANSPLHF.

This clone was detected only once. This chain connects TRBV3-1 (or the pseudogene TRBV3-2) to TRBJ1-5; 7 bases map to TRBD1. The CDR3 contains 16 residues. Losses at the gene ends were 3 bases for V and 2 bases for J; bases not matched to a gene: 7. The germline CDR1 and CDR2 sequences are LGHDT and YNNKEL (reference sequence). The CDR3 region is CASSHGKGTGNQPQHF. The CDR3 nucleotides are TGTGCCAGCAGCCATGGCAAAGGGACAGGCAATCAGCCCCAGCATTTT.

DNA for the CDR3: TGTGCCAGCAGCCTGGACACCTCCAAGTTTCAGCCCCAGCATTTT. Translated, it gives CASSLDTSKFQPQHF. The chain joins TRBV5-8 to TRBJ1-5, with D possibly matching TRBD1 (5 bases). In germline, CDR1 is SGHTS, CDR2 YDEGEE. The CDR3 covers 15 residues. V lost 4 bases and J 6 bases, leaving 17 bases between the germline ends.

The sample holds a few counts of this clone. J is TRBJ2-5 and V is TRBV7-3, with 7 nucleotides matching TRBD1. This CDR3 has 15 amino acids. Looked up from germline, CDR1 is SGHTA and CDR2 is FQGTGA. J gave up 4 bases and V 5 bases, and 10 bases lay outside the gene matches. The CDR3 sequence: CASSLEGQLGETQYF. CDR3 coding DNA: TGTGCCAGCAGCCTCGAGGGACAGCTCGGAGAGACCCAGTACTTC.

This chain links TRBV10-3 with TRBJ2-7, with D hard to call. V was clipped by 5 bases and J by 3 bases, with 8 bases between them. CDR3 length equals 12 residues. Germline V gene data show CDR1 as ENHRY and CDR2 as SYGVKD. The CDR3 here is CAISMRNYEQYF. The CDR3 DNA follows: TGTGCCATCAGTATGAGGAACTACGAGCAGTACTTC.

In its sample, this clone was seen a few times. This sequence joins TRBV5-5 and TRBJ2-1; D is unclear. The V gene's germline CDR1 is SGHKS and CDR2 YYEKEE (reference sequence). V lost 1 base and J 0 bases, leaving 11 bases between the germline ends. This CDR3 has 16 residues. The chain's CDR3 is CASSLIGLSSYNEQFF. The CDR3, as DNA: TGTGCCAGCAGCTTGATTGGGCTAAGCTCCTACAATGAGCAGTTCTTC.

This clone has just one count. The CDR3 sequence: CASSPRLWLNTEAFF. The DNA for the CDR3 is TGCGCCAGCAGCCCCCGACTCTGGTTGAACACTGAAGCTTTCTTT. V gene TRBV4-1 combines with J gene TRBJ1-1; D unclear. This CDR3 is built from 15 residues. V was trimmed by 4 bases and J by 0 bases, leaving 12 bases between them. The germline V gene encodes CDR1 MGHRA and CDR2 YSYEKL.

This chain links TRBV13 with TRBJ2-7, with 10 positions matching TRBD1. Germline V gene lookup returns CDR1 PRHDT and CDR2 FYEKMQ (reference sequence). V trimming: 5 bases; J trimming: 5 bases; junction bases outside the gene matches: 15. The CDR3 is 17 residues long. As DNA, the CDR3 is TGTGCCAGCAGCCATCGGGACAGGGGTCCCCGCGAGGACGAGCAGTACTTC. Its protein product is CASSHRDRGPREDEQYF.

The J gene is TRBJ1-6, the V gene TRBV2, with 9 positions matching TRBD1. Germline lookup yields CDR1 SNHLY and CDR2 FYNNEI. This CDR3 contains 15 residues. The ends lost 5 bases at V and 5 bases at J; junction bases unmatched: 4. DNA of the CDR3: TGTGCCAGCAGTCTACAGGGGGCGGATAATTCACCCCTCCACTTT. The encoded protein is CASSLQGADNSPLHF.

As for this clone: The same CDR3 can be traced to other DNA sequences in this sample. This chain links TRBV5-1 with TRBJ1-2, with TRBD1 identical over 8 bases. The CDR3 loop spans 14 amino acids. The V segment lost 3 bases and the J segment 6 bases; nucleotides outside the gene matches: 7. Germline V gene data show CDR1 as SGHRS and CDR2 as YFSETQ. CDR3 loop: CASSSGQGLDGYTF. CDR3 nucleotides: TGCGCCAGCAGCTCCGGACAGGGTTTGGATGGCTACACCTTC.

This sequence joins TRBV5-1 and TRBJ2-7; D might be TRBD1 (5 bases). The germline V and J ends were trimmed by 0 bases and 6 bases, with 19 bases remaining between them. The germline gives CDR1 SGHRS, CDR2 YFSETQ. CDR3 size: 16 residues. The CDR3 DNA follows: TGCGCCAGCAGCTTGGGGAGTTCGGCGGACACGGGCGAGCAGTACTTC. Amino acids: CASSLGSSADTGEQYF.

This rearrangement joins TRBV24-1 to TRBJ2-7, with 8 nucleotides matching TRBD1. CDR1 KGHDR and CDR2 SFDVKD come from the germline V gene. V shed 5 bases and J 5 bases; nucleotides not matched to a gene: 4. The length of the CDR3 is 13 residues. Here the CDR3 DNA reads TGTGCCACCAGTGGAGACAGGGGCCACGAGCAGTACTTC. As protein: CATSGDRGHEQYF.

The gene calls are TRBV3-1 (or the pseudogene TRBV3-2) and TRBJ2-2; no clear D. Germline CDR1 is LGHDT and CDR2 is YNNKEL (reference sequence). CDR3 size: 15 residues. With 3 bases removed from V and 6 bases from J, the gap between germline ends came to 14 bases. Here the CDR3 DNA reads TGTGCCAGCAGCCAGCCCCTTGCGTCCCCCGGGGAGCTGTTTTTT. This gives the protein CASSQPLASPGELFF.

This chain uses TRBV4-2 with TRBJ2-1; 8 bases fit TRBD2. Trimming took 0 bases from V and 9 from J; bases not matched to a gene: 10. Looked up from germline, CDR1 is LGHNA and CDR2 is YNFKEQ. This CDR3 region has 16 residues. In DNA, the CDR3 is TGTGCCAGCAGCCAAGATGGGGGGGTAGCGGGGTTTGAGCAGTTCTTC. Protein: CASSQDGGVAGFEQFF.

A single count supports this clone. V is TRBV6-1 and J is TRBJ1-6, with 7 bases lining up with TRBD1. Germline-derived CDR1 and CDR2 are MNHNS and SASEGT. The ends lost 3 bases at V and 5 bases at J; junction bases unmatched: 4. The CDR3 consists of 15 residues. The CDR3 reads CASSDPGGDNSPLHF. CDR3 sequence (DNA): TGTGCCAGCAGTGACCCAGGGGGAGATAATTCACCCCTCCACTTT.

This chain connects TRBV5-1 to TRBJ1-4; 9 positions agree with TRBD1. The CDR3 has 14 residues. Germline V CDR1 and CDR2: SGHRS, YFSETQ. Losses at the gene ends were 5 bases for V and 6 bases for J; bases not matched to a gene: 5. CDR3 bases: TGCGCCAGCAGGGGACAGGGAATCGATGAAAAACTGTTTTTT. Translation gives CASRGQGIDEKLFF.